Sequencing of this T cell receptor (beta chain) was carried out in a study of blood T cell repertoires in COVID-19. Study summary: The study drew acute and convalescent COVID-19 samples from the United States, Italy and Spain. The analysed material was cDNA or gDNA that came from T cells, B-cell-depleted T cells, or PBMCs.

Trimming removed 0 bases from V and 10 bases from J; junction bases left unmatched: 11. The CDR3 totals 16 residues. Per the germline V gene, CDR1 is MGHRA and CDR2 is YSYEKL. Original processing methods: Researchers report that nucleated cell counts were estimated from reference gene primer amplification. Only in-frame clones appear in the TCRdb table, and some are missing; sequencing was by immunoSEQ multiplex PCR. The DNA was the basis for D and trimming; V, J and clone size are from that table. The top ten clones hold 3.9% of a sample with almost 350,000 clones, over 85% of them seen once. Seattle cases were enrolled at active infection and followed longitudinally.

The sequenced sample was peripheral blood. The receptor was isolated from a woman aged 55-70 years with COVID-19, enrolled during active disease. The V call is TRBV4-1, the J call TRBJ2-3; 9 bases align to TRBD2. CDR3 protein: CASSQDASGGTSPQYF. The CDR3 nucleotides read TGCGCCAGCAGCCAAGATGCGAGCGGGGGGACTTCCCCGCAGTATTTT.